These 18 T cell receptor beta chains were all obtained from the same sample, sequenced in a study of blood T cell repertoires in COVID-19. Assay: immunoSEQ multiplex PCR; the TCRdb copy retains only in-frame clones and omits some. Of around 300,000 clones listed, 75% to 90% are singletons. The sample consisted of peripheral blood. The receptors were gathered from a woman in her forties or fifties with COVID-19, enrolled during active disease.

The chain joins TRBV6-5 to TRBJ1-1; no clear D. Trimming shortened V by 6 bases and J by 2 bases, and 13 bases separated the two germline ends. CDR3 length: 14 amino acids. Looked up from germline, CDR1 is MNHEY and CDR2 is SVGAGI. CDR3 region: CASSRAVFNTEAFF. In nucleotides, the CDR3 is TGTGCCAGCAGCCGCGCTGTTTTTAACACTGAAGCTTTCTTT.

The CDR3 bases are TGTGCCACCAGCAGAGATCGGGAGGATACGCAGTATTTT. Its protein is CATSRDREDTQYF. This chain connects TRBV15 to TRBJ2-3; D is possibly TRBD2 (6 bases). V lost 0 bases and J lost 6, with 7 bases in between. The CDR3 contains 13 residues. CDR1 is LNHNV, CDR2 YYDKDF, per germline (reference sequence).

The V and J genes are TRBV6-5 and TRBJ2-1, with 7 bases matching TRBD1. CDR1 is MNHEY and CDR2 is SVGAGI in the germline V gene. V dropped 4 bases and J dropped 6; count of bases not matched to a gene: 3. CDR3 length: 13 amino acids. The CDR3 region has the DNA TGTGCCAGCAGTTTAGACAGGGTCAATGAGCAGTTCTTC. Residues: CASSLDRVNEQFF.

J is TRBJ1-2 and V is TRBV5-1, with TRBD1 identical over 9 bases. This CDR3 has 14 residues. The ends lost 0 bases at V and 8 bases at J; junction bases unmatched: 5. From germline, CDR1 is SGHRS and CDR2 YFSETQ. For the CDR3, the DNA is TGCGCCAGCAGCTTGGTACAGGGGGCGGAAGGCTACACCTTC. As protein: CASSLVQGAEGYTF. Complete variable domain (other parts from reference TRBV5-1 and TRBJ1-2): KAGVTQTPRYLIKTRGQQVTLSCSPISGHRSVSWYQQTPGQGLQFLFEYFSETQRNKGNFPGRFSGRQFSNSRSEMNVSTLELGDSALYLCASSLVQGAEGYTFGSGTRLTVV.

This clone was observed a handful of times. CDR3 DNA sequence: TGTGCCAGCAGTGTGGAAGTCGGCGGGGCTAATGAAAAACTGTTTTTT. Encoded protein: CASSVEVGGANEKLFF. The V and J genes are TRBV6-1 and TRBJ1-4; no reliable D call. The CDR3 is made up of 16 amino acids. V was cut by 4 bases and J by 3 bases, with 15 bases left in between. The germline V gene has CDR1 MNHNS and CDR2 SASEGT.

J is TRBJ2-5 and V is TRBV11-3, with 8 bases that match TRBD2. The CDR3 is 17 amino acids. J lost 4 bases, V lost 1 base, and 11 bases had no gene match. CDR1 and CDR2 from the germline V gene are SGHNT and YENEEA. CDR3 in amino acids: CASSLGLPGRAGETQYF. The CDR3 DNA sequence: TGTGCCAGCAGCTTAGGTCTGCCCGGGAGGGCGGGAGAGACCCAGTACTTC.

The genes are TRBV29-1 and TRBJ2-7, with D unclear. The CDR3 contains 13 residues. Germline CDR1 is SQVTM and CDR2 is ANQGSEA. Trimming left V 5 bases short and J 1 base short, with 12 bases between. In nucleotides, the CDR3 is TGCAGCGTTATCTCTGCGGTGTCCTACGAGCAGTACTTC. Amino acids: CSVISAVSYEQYF.

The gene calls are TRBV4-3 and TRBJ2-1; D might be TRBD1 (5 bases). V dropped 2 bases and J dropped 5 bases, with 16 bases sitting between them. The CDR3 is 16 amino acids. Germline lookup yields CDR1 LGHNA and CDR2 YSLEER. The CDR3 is CASSQRDSGLDNEQFF. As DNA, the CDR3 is TGCGCCAGCAGCCAACGAGATTCAGGGCTCGACAATGAGCAGTTCTTC.

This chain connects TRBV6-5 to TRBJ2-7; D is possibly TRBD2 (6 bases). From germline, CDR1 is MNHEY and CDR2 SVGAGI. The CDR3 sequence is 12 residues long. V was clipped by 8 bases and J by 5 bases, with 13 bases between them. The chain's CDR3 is CASRRGLHEQYF. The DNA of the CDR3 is TGTGCCAGCCGGCGGGGATTGCACGAGCAGTACTTC.

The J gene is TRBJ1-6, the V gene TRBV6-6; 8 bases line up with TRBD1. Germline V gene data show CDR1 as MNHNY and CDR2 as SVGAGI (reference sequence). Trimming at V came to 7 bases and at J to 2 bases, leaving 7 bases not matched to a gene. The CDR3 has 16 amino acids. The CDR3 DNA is TGTGCCAGCACCAAACAGGGGGGCACCTATAATTCACCCCTCCACTTT. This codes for CASTKQGGTYNSPLHF.

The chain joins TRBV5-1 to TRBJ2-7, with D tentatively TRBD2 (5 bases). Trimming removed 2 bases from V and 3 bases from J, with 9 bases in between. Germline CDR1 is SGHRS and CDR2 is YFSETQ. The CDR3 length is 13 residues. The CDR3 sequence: CASSFTGNYEQYF. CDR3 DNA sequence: TGCGCCAGCAGCTTCACCGGGAACTACGAGCAGTACTTC.

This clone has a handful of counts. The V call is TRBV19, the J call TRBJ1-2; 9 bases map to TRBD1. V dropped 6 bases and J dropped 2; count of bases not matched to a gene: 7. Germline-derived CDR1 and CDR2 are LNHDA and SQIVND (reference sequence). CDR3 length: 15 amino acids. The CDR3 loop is CASRDTGGGNYGYTF. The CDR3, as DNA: TGTGCCAGTAGGGACACAGGGGGCGGAAACTATGGCTACACCTTC.

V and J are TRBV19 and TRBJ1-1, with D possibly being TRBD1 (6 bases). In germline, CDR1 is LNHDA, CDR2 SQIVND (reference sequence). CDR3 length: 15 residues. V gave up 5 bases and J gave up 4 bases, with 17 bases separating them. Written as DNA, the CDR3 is TGTGCCAGTAGTCTGGCGGGGGCCCTTGGCACTGAAGCTTTCTTT. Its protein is CASSLAGALGTEAFF.

The CDR3 DNA sequence: TGCGCCAGCACAAACAGGGGGGGCGCGGACACTGAAGCTTTCTTT. Its protein is CASTNRGGADTEAFF. The V call is TRBV5-1, the J call TRBJ1-1; 8 nucleotides align to TRBD1. The CDR3 runs 15 residues. J gave up 3 bases and V 6 bases, and 10 bases lay outside the gene matches. Germline lookup yields CDR1 SGHRS and CDR2 YFSETQ.

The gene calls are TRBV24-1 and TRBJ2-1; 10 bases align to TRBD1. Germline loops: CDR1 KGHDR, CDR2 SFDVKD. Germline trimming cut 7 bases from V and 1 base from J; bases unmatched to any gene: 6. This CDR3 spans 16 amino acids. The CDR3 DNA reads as TGTGCCACCAGCGGACAGGGGGTAGAATCCTACAATGAGCAGTTCTTC. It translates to CATSGQGVESYNEQFF.

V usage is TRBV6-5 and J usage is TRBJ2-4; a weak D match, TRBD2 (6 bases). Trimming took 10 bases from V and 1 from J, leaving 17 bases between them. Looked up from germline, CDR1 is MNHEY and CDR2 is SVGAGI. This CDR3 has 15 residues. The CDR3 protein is CANAGSGPAKNIQYF. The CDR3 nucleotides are TGTGCCAACGCGGGTAGCGGACCCGCCAAAAACATTCAGTACTTC.

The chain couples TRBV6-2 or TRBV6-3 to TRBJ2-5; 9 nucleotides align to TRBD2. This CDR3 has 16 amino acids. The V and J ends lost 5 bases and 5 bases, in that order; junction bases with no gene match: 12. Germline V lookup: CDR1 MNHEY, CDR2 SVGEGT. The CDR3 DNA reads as TGTGCCAGCAGTCTCTCGAGCGGGAGGAGGTTTGAGACCCAGTACTTC. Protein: CASSLSSGRRFETQYF.

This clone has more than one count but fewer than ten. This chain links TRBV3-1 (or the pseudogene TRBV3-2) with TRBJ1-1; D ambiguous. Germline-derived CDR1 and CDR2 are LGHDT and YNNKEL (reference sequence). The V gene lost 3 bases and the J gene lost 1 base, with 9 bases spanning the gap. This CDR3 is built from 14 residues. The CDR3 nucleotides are TGTGCCAGCAGCCAGGCCAGAACGAACACTGAAGCTTTCTTT. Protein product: CASSQARTNTEAFF.